This T cell receptor (beta chain) was documented in a study of T cell responses to AZD1222 COVID-19 vaccine. Findings and limits, study-wide: Just 5 to 7 people given AZD1222 tested seropositive at baseline. The repertoires were collected only after the peak T cell response. Close to half of spike-specific TCRs reportedly recognize unmutated variant regions.

The study pooled second doses at about 4 or about 12 weeks. About this clone itself: The antigen is unknown.

Germline V lookup: CDR1 SGHTA, CDR2 FQGNSA. This CDR3 region has 13 residues. Trimming shortened V by 3 bases and J by 5 bases, and 10 bases separated the two germline ends. Libraries were prepared by immunoSEQ multiplex PCR; TCRdb keeps only in-frame clonotypes and omits some of them. The sample contains 95,000 to 150,000 clones, approximately 94% of which appear only once. The chain uses TRBV7-2 and TRBJ2-5; D uncertain. The TCR was taken from an adult who received the AZD1222 COVID-19 vaccine. The material was peripheral blood, obtained 28 days after the second AZD1222 dose. CDR3 region: CASSFGSKETQYF. CDR3 DNA sequence: TGTGCCAGCAGCTTTGGTAGCAAGGAGACCCAGTACTTC.